The source of this T cell receptor (beta chain) is a study of blood T cell repertoires in COVID-19. Overall study: PBMCs, B-cell-depleted T cells, or T cells provided the cDNA or gDNA that made up the material.

Generated by immunoSEQ multiplex PCR, the TCRdb table keeps only in-frame clones and is missing some. The sample consists of fewer than 500,000 clones, 85% to 90% of them appearing once. CDR1 and CDR2 from the germline V gene are LGHDT and YNNKEL (reference sequence). This CDR3 has 18 residues. The V and J ends lost 1 base and 0 bases respectively, with 13 bases between them. The sequenced material came from PBMCs or T cells enriched from blood (not recorded which). The chain is built from TRBV3-1 (or the pseudogene TRBV3-2) and TRBJ2-6; D gene unclear. The origin of this receptor is a man aged 25 to 40 who had recovered from COVID-19. CDR3 in amino acids: CASSQVPRISSGANVLTF. DNA of the CDR3: TGTGCCAGCAGCCAAGTACCCAGGATCAGCTCTGGGGCCAACGTCCTGACTTTC.